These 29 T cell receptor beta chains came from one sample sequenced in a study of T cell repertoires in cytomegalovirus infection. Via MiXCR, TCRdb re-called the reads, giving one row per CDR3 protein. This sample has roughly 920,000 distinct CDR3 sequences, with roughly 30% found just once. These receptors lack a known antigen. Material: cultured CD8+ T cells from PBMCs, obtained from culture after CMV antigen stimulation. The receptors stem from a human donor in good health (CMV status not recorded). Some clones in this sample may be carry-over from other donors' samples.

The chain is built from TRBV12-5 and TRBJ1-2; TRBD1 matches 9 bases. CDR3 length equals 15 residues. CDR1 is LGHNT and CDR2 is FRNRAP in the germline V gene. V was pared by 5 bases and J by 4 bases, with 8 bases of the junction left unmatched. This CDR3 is CASGTGQGPPYGYTF. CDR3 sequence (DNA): TGTGCTAGTGGTACCGGACAGGGGCCCCCCTATGGCTACACCTTC.

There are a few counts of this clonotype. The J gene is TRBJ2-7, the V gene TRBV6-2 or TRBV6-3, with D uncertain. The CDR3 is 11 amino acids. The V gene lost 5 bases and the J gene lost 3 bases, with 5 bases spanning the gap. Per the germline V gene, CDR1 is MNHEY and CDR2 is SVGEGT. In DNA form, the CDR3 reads TGTGCCAGCAGTGACAACTACGAGCAGTACGTC. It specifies CASSDNYEQYV.

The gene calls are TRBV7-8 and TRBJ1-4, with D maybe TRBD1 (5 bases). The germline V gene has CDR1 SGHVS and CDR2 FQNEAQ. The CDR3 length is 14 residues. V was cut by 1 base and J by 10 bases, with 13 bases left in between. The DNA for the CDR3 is TGTGCCAGCAGCTTAGGGAGCAGGGTGGGAAAACTGTTTTTT. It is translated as CASSLGSRVGKLFF.

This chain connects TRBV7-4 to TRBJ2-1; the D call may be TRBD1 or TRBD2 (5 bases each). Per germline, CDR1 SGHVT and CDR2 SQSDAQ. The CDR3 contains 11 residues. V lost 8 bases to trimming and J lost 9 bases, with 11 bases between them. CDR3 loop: CASHGTAEQFF. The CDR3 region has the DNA TGTGCCAGCCATGGGACGGCTGAGCAGTTCTTC.

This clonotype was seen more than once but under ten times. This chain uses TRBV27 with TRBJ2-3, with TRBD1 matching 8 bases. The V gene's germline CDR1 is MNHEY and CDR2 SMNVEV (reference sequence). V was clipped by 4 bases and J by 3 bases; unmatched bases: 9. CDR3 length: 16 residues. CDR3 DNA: TGTGCCAGCAGTTCCGCCGGGACAGGCCGGACAGATACGCAGTATTTT. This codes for CASSSAGTGRTDTQYF.

The CDR3: CASRTGASGYTF. The DNA of the CDR3 is TGTGCCAGCAGGACAGGGGCTTCGGGCTACACCTTC. This chain uses TRBV7-9 with TRBJ1-2; TRBD1 agrees at 8 bases. The CDR3 is 12 amino acids. Per the germline V gene, CDR1 is SEHNR and CDR2 is FQNEAQ (reference sequence). V shed 6 bases and J 8 bases; nucleotides not matched to a gene: 5.

The chain's CDR3 is CASSASPSGMDQPQHF. The CDR3 bases are TGTGCCAGCAGTGCGTCCCCCTCAGGGATGGATCAGCCCCAGCATTTT. The rearrangement links TRBV6-6 to TRBJ1-5, with TRBD1 as a possible D gene (5 bases). The CDR3 loop spans 16 amino acids. Germline lookup yields CDR1 MNHNY and CDR2 SVGAGI (reference sequence). The V and J ends lost 5 bases and 5 bases respectively, with 19 bases between them.

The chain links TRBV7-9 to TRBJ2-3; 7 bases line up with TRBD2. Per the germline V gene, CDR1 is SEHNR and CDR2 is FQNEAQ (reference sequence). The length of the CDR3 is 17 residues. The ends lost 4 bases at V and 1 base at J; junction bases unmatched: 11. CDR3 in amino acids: CASSSPGGGSRTDTQYF. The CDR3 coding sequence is TGTGCCAGCAGCTCACCGGGGGGTGGCAGTCGCACAGATACGCAGTATTTT.

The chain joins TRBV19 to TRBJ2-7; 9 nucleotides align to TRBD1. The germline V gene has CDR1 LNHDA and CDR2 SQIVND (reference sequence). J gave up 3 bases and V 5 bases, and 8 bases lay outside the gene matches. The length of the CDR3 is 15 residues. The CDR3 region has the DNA TGTGCCAGTAGTCTCGGACAGGGGTTCTTCTACGAGCAGTACTTC. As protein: CASSLGQGFFYEQYF.

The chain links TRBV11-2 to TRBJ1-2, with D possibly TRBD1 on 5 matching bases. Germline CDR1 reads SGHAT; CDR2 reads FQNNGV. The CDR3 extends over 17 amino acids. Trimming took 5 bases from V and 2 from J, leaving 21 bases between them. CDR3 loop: CASSRQRQGSSNYGYTF. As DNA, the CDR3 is TGTGCCAGCAGCCGTCAACGGCAGGGATCTTCCAACTATGGCTACACCTTC.

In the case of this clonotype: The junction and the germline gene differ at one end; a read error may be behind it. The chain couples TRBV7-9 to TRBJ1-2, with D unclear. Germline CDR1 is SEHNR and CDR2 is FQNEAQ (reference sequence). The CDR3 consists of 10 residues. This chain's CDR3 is CASSLGQAHF. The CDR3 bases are TGTGCCAGCAGCTTAGGGCAGGCCCACTTC.

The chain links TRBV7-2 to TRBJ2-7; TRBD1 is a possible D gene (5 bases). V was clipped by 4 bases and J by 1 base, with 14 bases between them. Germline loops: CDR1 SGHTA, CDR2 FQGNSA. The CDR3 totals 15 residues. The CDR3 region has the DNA TGTGCCAGCAGCTCAGGGATTCATGGATCCTACGAGCAGTACTTC. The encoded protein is CASSSGIHGSYEQYF.

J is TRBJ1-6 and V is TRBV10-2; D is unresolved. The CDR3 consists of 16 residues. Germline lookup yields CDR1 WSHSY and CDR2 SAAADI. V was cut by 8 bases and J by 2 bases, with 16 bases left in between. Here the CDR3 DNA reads TGCGCCAGCGCACTCTACAAGAAGGCCTATAATTCACCCCTCCACTTT. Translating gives CASALYKKAYNSPLHF.

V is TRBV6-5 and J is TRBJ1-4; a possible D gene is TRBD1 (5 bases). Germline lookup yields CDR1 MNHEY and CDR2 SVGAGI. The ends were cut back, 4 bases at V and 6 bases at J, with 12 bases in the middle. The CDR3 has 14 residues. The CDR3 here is CASSWFQGDEKLFF. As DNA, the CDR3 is TGTGCCAGCAGTTGGTTCCAGGGTGATGAAAAACTGTTTTTT.

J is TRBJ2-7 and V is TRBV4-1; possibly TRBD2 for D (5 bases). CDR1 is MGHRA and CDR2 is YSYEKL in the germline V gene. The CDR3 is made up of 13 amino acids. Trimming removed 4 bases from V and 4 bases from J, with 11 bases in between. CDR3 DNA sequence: TGCGCCAGCAGCCCGGACTTAGGGTACGAGCAGTACTTC. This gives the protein CASSPDLGYEQYF.

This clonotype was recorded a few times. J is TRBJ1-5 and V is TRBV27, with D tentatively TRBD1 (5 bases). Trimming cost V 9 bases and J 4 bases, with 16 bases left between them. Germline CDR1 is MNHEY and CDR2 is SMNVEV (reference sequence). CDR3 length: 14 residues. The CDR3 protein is CASARDGVNQPQHF. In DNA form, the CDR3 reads TGTGCCAGTGCCCGGGACGGAGTAAATCAGCCCCAGCATTTT.

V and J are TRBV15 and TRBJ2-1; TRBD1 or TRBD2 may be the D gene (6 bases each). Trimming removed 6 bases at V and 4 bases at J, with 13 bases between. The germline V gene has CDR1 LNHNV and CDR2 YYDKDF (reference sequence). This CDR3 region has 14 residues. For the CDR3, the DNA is TGTGCCACCAGTCCTGGGGGGCTATACAATGAGCAGTTCTTC. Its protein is CATSPGGLYNEQFF.

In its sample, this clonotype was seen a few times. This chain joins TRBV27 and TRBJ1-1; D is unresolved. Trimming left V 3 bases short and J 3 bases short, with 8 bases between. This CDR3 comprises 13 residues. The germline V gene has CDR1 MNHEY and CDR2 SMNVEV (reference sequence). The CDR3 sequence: CASSFPGYTEAFF. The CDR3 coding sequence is TGTGCCAGCAGTTTTCCGGGGTACACTGAAGCTTTCTTT.

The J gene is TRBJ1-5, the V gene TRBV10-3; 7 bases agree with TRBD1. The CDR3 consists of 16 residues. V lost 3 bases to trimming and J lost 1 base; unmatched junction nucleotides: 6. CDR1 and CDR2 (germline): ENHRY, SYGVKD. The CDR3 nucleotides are TGTGCCATCAGTGATAACGACAGGGCGAGCAATCAGCCCCAGCATTTT. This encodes CAISDNDRASNQPQHF.

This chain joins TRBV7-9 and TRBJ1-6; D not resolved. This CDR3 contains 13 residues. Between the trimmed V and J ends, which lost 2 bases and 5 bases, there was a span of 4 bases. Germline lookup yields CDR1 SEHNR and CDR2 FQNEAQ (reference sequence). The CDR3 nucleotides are TGTGCCAGCAGCTTAAACAATAATTCACCCCTCCACTTT. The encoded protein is CASSLNNNSPLHF.

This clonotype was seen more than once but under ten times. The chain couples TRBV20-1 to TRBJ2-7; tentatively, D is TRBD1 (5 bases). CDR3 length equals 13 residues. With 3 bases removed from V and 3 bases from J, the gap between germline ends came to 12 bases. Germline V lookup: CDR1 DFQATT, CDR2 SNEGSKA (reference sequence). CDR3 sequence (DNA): TGCAGTGCTAGGCCTCAGGGTATCTACGAGCAGTACGTC. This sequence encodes CSARPQGIYEQYV.

The CDR3: CASSFVASGPDTQYF. The CDR3 DNA reads as TGTGCCAGCAGTTTCGTGGCTAGCGGACCAGATACGCAGTATTTT. This chain connects TRBV12-3 or TRBV12-4 to TRBJ2-3; 7 bases line up with TRBD2. J gave up 4 bases and V 3 bases, and 7 bases lay outside the gene matches. The CDR3 totals 15 residues.

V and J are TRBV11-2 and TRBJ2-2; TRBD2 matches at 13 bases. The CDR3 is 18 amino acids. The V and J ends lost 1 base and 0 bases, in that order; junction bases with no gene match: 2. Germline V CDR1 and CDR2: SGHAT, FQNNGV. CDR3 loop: CASSLVLAGGSNTGELFF. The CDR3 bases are TGTGCCAGCAGCTTAGTACTAGCGGGGGGGTCGAACACCGGGGAGCTGTTTTTT.

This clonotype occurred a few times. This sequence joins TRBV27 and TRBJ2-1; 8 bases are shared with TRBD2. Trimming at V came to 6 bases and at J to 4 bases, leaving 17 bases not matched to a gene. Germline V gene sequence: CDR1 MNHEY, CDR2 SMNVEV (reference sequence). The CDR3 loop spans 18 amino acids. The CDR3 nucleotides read TGTGCCAGCAGCCCTGGTATGGGCGGGGGGCGTCTTTACAATGAGCAGTTCTTC. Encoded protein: CASSPGMGGGRLYNEQFF.

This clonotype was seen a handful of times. CDR3 sequence reads: CASSYPTGSDTGELFF. The CDR3 nucleotides read TGTGCCAGCAGTTACCCGACGGGTTCCGACACCGGGGAGCTGTTTTTT. The chain uses TRBV6-2 or TRBV6-3 and TRBJ2-2; D gene uncertain. Trimming cost V 2 bases and J 3 bases, with 13 bases left between them. This CDR3 contains 16 residues. Germline lookup yields CDR1 MNHEY and CDR2 SVGEGT.

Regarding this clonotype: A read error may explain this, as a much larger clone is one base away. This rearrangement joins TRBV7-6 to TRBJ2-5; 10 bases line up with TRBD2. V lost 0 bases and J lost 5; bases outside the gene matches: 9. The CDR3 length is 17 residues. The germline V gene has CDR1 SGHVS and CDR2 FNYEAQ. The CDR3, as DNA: TGTGCCAGCAGCTTAGCCATAGCGGGGGGCCCGGGGGAGACCCAGTACTTC. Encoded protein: CASSLAIAGGPGETQYF.

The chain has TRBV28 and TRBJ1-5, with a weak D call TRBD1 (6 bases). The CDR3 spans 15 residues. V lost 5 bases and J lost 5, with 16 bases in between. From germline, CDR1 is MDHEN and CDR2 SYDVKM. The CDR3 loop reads CASSTRTDIYQPQHF. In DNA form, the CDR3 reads TGTGCCAGCAGTACTAGGACAGATATCTATCAGCCCCAGCATTTT.

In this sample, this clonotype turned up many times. The CDR3 DNA is TGTGCCAGCAGCTCGGTTGCAACTACCTACGAGCAGTACTTC. This encodes CASSSVATTYEQYF. The chain carries TRBV7-8 and TRBJ2-7; D remains ambiguous. CDR1 is SGHVS, CDR2 FQNEAQ, per germline. This CDR3 region has 14 residues. V gave up 4 bases and J gave up 2 bases, with 12 bases separating them. The entire variable domain, with the rest obtained from reference TRBV7-8 and TRBJ2-7, is as follows: GAGVSQSPRYKVAKRGQDVALRCDPISGHVSLFWYQQALGQGPEFLTYFQNEAQLDKSGLPSDRFFAERPEGSVSTLKIQRTQQEDSAVYLCASSSVATTYEQYFGPGTRLTVT.

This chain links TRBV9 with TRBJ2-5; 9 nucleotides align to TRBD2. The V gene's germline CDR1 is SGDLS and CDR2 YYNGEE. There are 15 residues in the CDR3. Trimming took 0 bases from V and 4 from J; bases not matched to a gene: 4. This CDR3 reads CASSVAMTSGETQYF. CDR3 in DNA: TGTGCCAGCAGCGTAGCGATGACTAGCGGAGAGACCCAGTACTTC.